This entry lists 4 T cell receptor beta chains sequenced from one sample in a study of T cell clonality in common variable immunodeficiency. Sequencing was performed with immunoSEQ multiplex PCR; in TCRdb, only in-frame clones are kept and a portion is missing. The table records 45,000 to 70,000 clones without singletons, the ten largest covering 5.4%. Material for sequencing was peripheral blood mononuclear cells. Every receptor here comes from a person between 18 and 75 years old in good health.

This clone was detected ten times or more. The read falls 3 residues short of the CDR3 end, and the missing part is taken from the germline J gene. J is TRBJ1-2 and V is TRBV20-1; D unresolved. The germline V and J ends were trimmed by 1 base and 7 bases, with 7 bases remaining between them. This CDR3 is 11 amino acids long. Looked up from germline, CDR1 is DFQATT and CDR2 is SNEGSKA (reference sequence). CDR3 amino acids: CSARGEGGYTF. CDR3 DNA (partial): TGCAGTGCTAGAGGTGAAGGTGGC.

The sample holds a few counts of this clone. Read sequence stops 3 residues before the CDR3 end, and the germline J gene provides the missing end. This chain connects TRBV19 to TRBJ1-1; maybe TRBD1 (6 bases). In germline, CDR1 is LNHDA, CDR2 SQIVND (reference sequence). There are 14 residues in the CDR3. Deletions cut 6 bases from V and 1 base from J, with 12 bases between. CDR3 amino acids: CASSHRETNTEAFF. Partial CDR3 DNA: TGTGCCAGTAGCCACAGGGAAACGAACACTGAA.

This clone was picked up many times. The read terminates 3 residues ahead of where the CDR3 ends, so the germline J gene completes it. The V and J genes are TRBV6-2 or TRBV6-3 and TRBJ1-1, with 7 bases aligning to TRBD1. The CDR3 has 14 residues. The germline gives CDR1 MNHEY, CDR2 SVGEGT. CDR3: CASSYSLMTGEAFF. Incomplete CDR3 DNA: TGTGCCAGCAGTTACTCACTCATGACAGGGGAA.

This clone has ten or more counts. The read gets to within 3 residues of the CDR3 end, and the germline J gene fills in the rest. The chain links TRBV5-3 to TRBJ1-4; 9 bases match TRBD1. Being an ORF, TRBV5-3 has a function that is uncertain. Unmatched junction bases numbered 7, after V lost 4 bases and J lost 6 bases. This CDR3 contains 15 residues. The CDR3 loop reads CARSTGGSVDEKLFF. CDR3 DNA (partial): TGTGCCAGAAGCACAGGGGGCTCGGTAGATGAAAAA.